The 3 T cell receptor beta chains presented below share a single source sample, sequenced in a study of blood T cell repertoires in COVID-19. Sequencing used immunoSEQ multiplex PCR; TCRdb keeps in-frame clones, though not all of them. The sample shows roughly 150,000 clones, approximately 87% of them seen only once. The sequencing sample was made of PBMCs or T cells enriched from blood (not recorded which). Receptors were obtained from a man over 45 in a cohort exposed to, infected with or recovered from COVID-19 (not recorded which).

In its sample, this clone was seen once. The chain employs TRBV6-5 and TRBJ2-7; 11 nucleotides line up with TRBD2. The CDR3 is made up of 13 amino acids. The trim removed 8 bases at V and 3 bases at J, leaving 3 bases unmatched. CDR1 is MNHEY, CDR2 SVGAGI, per germline. The CDR3 DNA follows: TGTGCCAGCCTACTAGCGGGAGTCTACGAGCAGTACTTC. As protein: CASLLAGVYEQYF.

This clone appeared once. The genes are TRBV19 and TRBJ2-1; D perhaps matches TRBD2 (5 bases). In germline, CDR1 is LNHDA, CDR2 SQIVND (reference sequence). The CDR3 contains 13 residues. Trimming shortened V by 11 bases and J by 7 bases, and 18 bases separated the two germline ends. CDR3 protein: CASSRGRRNEQFF. For the CDR3, the DNA is TGTGCCTCTAGTCGGGGAAGGAGGAATGAGCAGTTCTTC.

The chain combines TRBV5-5 with TRBJ1-2; TRBD1 matches 9 bases. Trimming took 3 bases from V and 4 from J; bases not matched to a gene: 7. Germline CDR1 reads SGHKS; CDR2 reads YYEKEE (reference sequence). The CDR3 runs 15 residues. This chain's CDR3 is CASSSRTGDGYGYTF. CDR3 coding DNA: TGTGCCAGCAGCTCACGGACAGGGGACGGCTATGGCTACACCTTC.